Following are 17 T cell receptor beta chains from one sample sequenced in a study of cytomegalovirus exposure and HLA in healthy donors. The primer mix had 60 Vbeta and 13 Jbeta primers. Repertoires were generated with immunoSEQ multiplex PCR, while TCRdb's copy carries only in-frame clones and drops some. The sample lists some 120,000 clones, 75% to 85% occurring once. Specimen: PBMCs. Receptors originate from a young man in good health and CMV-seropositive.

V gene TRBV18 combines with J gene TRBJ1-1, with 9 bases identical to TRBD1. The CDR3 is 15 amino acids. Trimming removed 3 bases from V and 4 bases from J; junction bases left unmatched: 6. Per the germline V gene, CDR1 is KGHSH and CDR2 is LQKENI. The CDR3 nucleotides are TGTGCCAGCTCACCGCGGGACAGGGTATCCACTGAAGCTTTCTTT. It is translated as CASSPRDRVSTEAFF.

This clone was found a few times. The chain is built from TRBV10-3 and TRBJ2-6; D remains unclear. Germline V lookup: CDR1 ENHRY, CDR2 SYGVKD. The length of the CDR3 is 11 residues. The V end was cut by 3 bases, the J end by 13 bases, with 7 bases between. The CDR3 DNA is TGTGCCATCAGTGACCCCCAGGTCCTGACTTTC. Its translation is CAISDPQVLTF.

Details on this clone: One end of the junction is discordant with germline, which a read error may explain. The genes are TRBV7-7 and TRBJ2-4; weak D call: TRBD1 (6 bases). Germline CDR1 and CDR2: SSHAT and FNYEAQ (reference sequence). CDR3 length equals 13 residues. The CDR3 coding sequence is TGTGCTAGCAGCTCGGGGACATCAAACATTCAGTACTTC. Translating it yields CASSSGTSNIQYF.

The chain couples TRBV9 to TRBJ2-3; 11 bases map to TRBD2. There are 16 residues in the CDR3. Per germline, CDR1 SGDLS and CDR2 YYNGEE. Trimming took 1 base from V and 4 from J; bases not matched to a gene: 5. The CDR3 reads CASSVLGTSGADTQYF. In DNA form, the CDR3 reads TGTGCCAGCAGCGTACTCGGGACTAGCGGAGCAGATACGCAGTATTTT.

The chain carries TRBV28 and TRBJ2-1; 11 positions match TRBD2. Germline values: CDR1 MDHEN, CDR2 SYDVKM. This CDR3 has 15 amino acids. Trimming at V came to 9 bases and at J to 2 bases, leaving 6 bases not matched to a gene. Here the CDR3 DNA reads TGTGCCAGTTTAGCGGGAGGGAAGACCTACAATGAGCAGTTCTTC. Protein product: CASLAGGKTYNEQFF. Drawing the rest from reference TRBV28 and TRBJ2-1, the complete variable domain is DVKVTQSSRYLVKRTGEKVFLECVQDMDHENMFWYRQDPGLGLRLIYFSYDVKMKEKGDIPEGYSVSREKKERFSLILESASTNQTSMYLCASLAGGKTYNEQFFGPGTRLTVL.

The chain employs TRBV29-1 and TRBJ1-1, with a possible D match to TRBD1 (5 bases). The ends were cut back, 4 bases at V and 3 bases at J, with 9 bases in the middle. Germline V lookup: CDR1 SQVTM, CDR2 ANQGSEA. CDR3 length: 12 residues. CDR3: CSVVGGDTEAFF. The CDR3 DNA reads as TGCAGCGTTGTGGGAGGGGACACTGAAGCTTTCTTT. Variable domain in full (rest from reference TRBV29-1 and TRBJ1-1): SAVISQKPSRDICQRGTSLTIQCQVDSQVTMMFWYRQQPGQSLTLIATANQGSEATYESGFVIDKFPISRPNLTFSTLTVSNMSPEDSSIYLCSVVGGDTEAFFGQGTRLTVV.

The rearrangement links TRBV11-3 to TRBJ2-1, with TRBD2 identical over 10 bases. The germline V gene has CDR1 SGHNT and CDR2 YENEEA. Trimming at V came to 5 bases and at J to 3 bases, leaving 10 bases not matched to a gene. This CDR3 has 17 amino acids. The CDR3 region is CASSPSHLAGDYNEQFF. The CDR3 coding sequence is TGTGCCAGCAGCCCATCCCACCTAGCGGGGGACTACAATGAGCAGTTCTTC.

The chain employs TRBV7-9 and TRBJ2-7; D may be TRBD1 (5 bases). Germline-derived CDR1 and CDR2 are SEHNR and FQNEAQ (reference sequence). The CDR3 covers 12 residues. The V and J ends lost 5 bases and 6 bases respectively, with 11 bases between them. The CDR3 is CASSRQWTEQYF. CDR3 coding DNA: TGTGCCAGCAGCCGACAGTGGACCGAGCAGTACTTC.

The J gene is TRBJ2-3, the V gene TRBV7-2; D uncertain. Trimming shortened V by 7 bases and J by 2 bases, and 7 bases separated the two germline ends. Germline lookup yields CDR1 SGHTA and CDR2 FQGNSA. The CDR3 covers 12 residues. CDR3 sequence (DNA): TGTGCCAGCACCCAATTCACAGATACGCAGTATTTT. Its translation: CASTQFTDTQYF.

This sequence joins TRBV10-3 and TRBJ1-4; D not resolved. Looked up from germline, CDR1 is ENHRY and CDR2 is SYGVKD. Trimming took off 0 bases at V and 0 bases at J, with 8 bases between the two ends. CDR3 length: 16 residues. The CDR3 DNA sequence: TGTGCCATCAGTGAGTCGAGGCCTACAACTAATGAAAAACTGTTTTTT. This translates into CAISESRPTTNEKLFF.

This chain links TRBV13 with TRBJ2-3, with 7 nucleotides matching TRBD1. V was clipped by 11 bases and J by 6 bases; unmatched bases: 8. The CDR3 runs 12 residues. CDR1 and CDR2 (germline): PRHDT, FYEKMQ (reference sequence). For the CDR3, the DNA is TGTGCCTCAGGGGGTGGGGAGGATACGCAGTATTTT. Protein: CASGGGEDTQYF.

CDR3 DNA: TGTGCCAGCAGCGTAGGTCGGGGGGTCGATGGCTACACCTTC. As protein: CASSVGRGVDGYTF. The gene calls are TRBV9 and TRBJ1-2; D is perhaps TRBD1 (5 bases). Germline V gene lookup returns CDR1 SGDLS and CDR2 YYNGEE. Trimming took off 0 bases at V and 6 bases at J, with 12 bases between the two ends. This CDR3 contains 14 residues.

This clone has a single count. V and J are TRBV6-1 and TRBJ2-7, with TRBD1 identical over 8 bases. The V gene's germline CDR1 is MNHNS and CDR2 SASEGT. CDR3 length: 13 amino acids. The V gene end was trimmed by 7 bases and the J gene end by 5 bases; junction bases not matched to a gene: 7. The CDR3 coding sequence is TGTGCCAGCACGGACAGGGTGAGGGACGAGCAGTACTTC. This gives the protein CASTDRVRDEQYF.

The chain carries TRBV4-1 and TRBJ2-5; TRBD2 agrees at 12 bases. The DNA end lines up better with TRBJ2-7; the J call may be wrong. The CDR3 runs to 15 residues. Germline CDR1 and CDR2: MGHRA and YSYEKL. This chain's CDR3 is CASSQLAGGPYEQYF. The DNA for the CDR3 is TGCGCCAGCAGCCAACTAGCGGGAGGGCCCTACGAGCAGTACTTC.

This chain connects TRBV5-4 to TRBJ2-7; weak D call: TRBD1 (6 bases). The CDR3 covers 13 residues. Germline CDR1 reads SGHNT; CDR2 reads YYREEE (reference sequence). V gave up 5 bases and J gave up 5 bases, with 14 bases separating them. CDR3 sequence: CASSWRTGNEQYF. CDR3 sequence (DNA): TGTGCCAGCAGTTGGCGAACAGGGAACGAGCAGTACTTC. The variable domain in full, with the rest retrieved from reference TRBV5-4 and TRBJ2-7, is ETGVTQSPTHLIKTRGQQVTLRCSSQSGHNTVSWYQQALGQGPQFIFQYYREEENGRGNFPPRFSGLQFPNYSSELNVNALELDDSALYLCASSWRTGNEQYFGPGTRLTVT.

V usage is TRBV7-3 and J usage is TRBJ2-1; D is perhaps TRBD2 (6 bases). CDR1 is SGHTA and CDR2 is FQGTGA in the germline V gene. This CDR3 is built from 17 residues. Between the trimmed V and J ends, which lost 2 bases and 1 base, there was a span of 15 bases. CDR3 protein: CASSLFPGTLSYNEQFF. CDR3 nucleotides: TGTGCCAGCAGCTTATTTCCAGGGACTCTGTCCTACAATGAGCAGTTCTTC.

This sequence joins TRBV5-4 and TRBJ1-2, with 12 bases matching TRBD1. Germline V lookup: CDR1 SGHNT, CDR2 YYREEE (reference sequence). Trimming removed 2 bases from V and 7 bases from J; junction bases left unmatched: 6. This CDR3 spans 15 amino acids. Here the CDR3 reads CASSFPGQGALGYTF. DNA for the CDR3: TGTGCCAGCAGCTTTCCGGGACAGGGGGCGCTTGGCTACACCTTC.